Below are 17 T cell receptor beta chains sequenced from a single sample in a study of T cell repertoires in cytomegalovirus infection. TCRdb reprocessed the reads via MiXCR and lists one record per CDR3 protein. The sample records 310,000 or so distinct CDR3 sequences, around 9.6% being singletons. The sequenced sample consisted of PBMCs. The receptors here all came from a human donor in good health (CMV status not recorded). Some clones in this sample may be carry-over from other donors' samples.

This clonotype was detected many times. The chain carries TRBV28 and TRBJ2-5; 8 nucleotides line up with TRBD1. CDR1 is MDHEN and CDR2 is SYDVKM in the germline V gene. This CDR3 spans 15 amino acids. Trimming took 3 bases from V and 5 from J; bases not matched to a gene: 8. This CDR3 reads CASSFRTGLRETQYF. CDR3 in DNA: TGTGCCAGCAGTTTTAGGACAGGGCTGCGCGAGACCCAGTACTTC.

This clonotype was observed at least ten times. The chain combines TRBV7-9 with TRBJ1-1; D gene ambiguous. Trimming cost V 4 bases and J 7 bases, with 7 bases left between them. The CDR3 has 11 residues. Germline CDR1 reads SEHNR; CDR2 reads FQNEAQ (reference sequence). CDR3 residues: CASSYHNEAFF. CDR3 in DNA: TGTGCCAGCAGCTACCACAATGAAGCTTTCTTT.

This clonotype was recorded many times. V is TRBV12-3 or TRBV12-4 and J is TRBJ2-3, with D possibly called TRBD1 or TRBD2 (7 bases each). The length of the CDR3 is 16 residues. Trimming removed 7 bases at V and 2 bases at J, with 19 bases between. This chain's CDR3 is CASTPQGGGATDTQYF. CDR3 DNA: TGTGCCAGCACCCCCCAGGGGGGGGGCGCCACAGATACGCAGTATTTT.

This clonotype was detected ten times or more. This CDR3 reads CASSFGSLTSGNTIYF. The DNA for the CDR3 is TGTGCCAGCAGCTTCGGCAGCTTGACCTCTGGAAACACCATATATTTT. The chain uses TRBV7-9 and TRBJ1-3; D not resolved. The CDR3 consists of 16 residues. Germline V CDR1 and CDR2: SEHNR, FQNEAQ (reference sequence). V lost 3 bases and J 0 bases, leaving 12 bases between the germline ends.

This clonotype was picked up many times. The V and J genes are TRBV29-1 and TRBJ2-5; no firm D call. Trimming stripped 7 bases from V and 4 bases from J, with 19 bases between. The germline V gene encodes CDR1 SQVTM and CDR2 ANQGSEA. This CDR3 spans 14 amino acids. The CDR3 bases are TGCAGCGCTATGAGGTCGGCAATGGGAGAGACCCAGTACTTC. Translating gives CSAMRSAMGETQYF.

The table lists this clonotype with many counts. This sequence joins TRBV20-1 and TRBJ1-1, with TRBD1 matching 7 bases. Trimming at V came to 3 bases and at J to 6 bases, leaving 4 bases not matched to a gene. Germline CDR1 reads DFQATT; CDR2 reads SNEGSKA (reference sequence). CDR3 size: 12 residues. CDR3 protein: CSASRTGPEAFF. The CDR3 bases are TGCAGTGCTAGCCGGACAGGACCTGAAGCTTTCTTT.

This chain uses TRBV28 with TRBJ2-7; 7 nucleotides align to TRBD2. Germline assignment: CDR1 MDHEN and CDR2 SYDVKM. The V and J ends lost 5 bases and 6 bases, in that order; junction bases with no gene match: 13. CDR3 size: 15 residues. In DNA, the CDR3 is TGTGCCAGCAGTCCCGCGACTAGCCTGAAGAGCGAGCAGTACGTC. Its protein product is CASSPATSLKSEQYV.

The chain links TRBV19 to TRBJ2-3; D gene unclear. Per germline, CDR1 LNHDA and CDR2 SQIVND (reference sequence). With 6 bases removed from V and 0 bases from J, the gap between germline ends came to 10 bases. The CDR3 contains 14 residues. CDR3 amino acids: CASRRIPSTDTQYF. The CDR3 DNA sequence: TGTGCCAGTAGGAGGATCCCTAGCACAGATACGCAGTATTTT.

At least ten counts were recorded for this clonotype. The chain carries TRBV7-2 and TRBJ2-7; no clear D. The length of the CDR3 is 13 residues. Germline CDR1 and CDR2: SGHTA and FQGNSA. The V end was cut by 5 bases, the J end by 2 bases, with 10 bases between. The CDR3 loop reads CASSMNPTYEQYV. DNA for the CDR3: TGTGCCAGCAGCATGAACCCCACCTACGAGCAGTACGTC.

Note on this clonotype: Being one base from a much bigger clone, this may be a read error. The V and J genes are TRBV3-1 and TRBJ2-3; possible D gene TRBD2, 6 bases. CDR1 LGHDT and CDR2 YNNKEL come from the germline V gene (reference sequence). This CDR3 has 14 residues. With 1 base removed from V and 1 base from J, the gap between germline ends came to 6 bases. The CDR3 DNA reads TGTGCCAGCAGCCAAGCGGGGGGCACAGATACGCAGTATTTT. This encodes CASSQAGGTDTQYF.

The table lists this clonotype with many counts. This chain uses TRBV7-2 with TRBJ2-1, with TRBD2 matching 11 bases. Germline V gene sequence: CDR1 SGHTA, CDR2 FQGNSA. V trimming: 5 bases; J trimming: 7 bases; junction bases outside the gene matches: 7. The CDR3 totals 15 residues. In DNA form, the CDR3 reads TGTGCCAGCAGCCTTAGCGGGGGGGCGCGGAATGAGCAGTTCTTC. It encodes CASSLSGGARNEQFF.

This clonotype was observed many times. The CDR3 loop is CASSWDSTSLEQYF. For the CDR3, the DNA is TGCGCCAGCAGCTGGGACAGTACCTCCCTCGAGCAGTACTTC. The chain is built from TRBV5-1 and TRBJ2-7, with 7 bases matching TRBD1. CDR3 length: 14 residues. Germline V CDR1 and CDR2: SGHRS, YFSETQ. V gave up 3 bases and J gave up 6 bases; unmatched junction bases: 9.

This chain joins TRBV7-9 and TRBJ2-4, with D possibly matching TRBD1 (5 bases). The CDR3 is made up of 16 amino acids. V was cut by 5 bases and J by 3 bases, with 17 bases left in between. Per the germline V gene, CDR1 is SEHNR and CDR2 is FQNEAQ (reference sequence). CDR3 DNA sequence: TGTGCCAGCAGCAGAGCCACAGGATCCCACAAAAACATTCAGTACTTC. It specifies CASSRATGSHKNIQYF.

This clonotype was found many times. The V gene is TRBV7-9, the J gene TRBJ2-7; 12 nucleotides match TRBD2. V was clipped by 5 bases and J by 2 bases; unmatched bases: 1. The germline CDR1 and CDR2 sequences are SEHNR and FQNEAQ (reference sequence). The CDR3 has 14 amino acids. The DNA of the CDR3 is TGTGCCAGCAGCAGGACTAGCGGGGCCTACGAGCAGTACTTC. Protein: CASSRTSGAYEQYF.

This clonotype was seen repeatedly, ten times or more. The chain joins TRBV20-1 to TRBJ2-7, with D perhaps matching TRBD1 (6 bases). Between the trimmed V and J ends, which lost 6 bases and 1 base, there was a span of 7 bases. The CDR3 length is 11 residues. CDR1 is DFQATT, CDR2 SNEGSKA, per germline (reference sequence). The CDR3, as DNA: TGCAGTGCAGGACAGTCCTACGAGCAGTACTTC. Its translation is CSAGQSYEQYF.

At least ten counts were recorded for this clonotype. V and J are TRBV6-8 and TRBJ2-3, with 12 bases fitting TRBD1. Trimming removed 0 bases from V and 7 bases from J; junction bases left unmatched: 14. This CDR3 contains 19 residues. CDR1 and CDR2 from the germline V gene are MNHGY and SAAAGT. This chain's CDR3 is CASSYSTGDRGQGQYTQYF. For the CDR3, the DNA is TGTGCCAGCAGTTACTCGACCGGGGACAGGGGGCAAGGACAATATACGCAGTATTTT.

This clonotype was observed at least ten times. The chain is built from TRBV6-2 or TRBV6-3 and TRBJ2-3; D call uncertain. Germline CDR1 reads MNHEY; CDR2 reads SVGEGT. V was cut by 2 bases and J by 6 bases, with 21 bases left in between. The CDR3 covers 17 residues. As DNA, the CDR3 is TGTGCCAGCAGTTACAAGGCAAGCAAACCCCCCCTGGATACGCAGTATTTT. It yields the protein CASSYKASKPPLDTQYF.